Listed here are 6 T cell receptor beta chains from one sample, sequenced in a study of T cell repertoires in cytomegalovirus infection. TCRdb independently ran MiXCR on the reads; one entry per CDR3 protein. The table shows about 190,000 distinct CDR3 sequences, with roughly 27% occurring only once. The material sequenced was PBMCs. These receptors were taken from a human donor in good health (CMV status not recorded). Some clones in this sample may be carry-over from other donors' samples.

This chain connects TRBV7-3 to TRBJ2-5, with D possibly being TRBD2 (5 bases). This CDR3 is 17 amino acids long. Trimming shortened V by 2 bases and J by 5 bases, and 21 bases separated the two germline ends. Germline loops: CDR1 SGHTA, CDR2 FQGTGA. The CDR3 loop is CASSLFPPTATRETQYF. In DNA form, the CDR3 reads TGTGCCAGCAGCTTATTCCCGCCAACTGCTACTAGGGAGACCCAGTACTTC.

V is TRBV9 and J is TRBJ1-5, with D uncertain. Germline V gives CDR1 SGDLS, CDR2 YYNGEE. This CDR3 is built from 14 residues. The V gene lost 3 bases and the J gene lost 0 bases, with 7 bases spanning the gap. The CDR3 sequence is CASSDGDSNQPQHF. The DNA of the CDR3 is TGTGCCAGCAGCGACGGAGATAGCAATCAGCCCCAGCATTTT.

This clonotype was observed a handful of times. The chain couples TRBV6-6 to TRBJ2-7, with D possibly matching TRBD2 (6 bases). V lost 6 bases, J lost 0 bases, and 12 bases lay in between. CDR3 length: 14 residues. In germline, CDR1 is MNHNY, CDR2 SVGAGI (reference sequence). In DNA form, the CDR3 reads TGTGCCAGCAGGGGGGACTTTTCCTCCTACGAGCAGTACTTC. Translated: CASRGDFSSYEQYF.

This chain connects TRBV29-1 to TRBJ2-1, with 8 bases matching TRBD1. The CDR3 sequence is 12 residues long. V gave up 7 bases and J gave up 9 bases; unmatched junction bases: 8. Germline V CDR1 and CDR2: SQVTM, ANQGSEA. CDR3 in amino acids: CSDRTGPGEQFF. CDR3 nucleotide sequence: TGCAGCGACCGGACAGGGCCTGGTGAGCAGTTCTTC.

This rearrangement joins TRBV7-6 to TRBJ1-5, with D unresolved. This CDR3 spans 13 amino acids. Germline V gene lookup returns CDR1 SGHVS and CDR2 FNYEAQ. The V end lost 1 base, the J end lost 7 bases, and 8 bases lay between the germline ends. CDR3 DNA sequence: TGTGCCAGCAGCTTAGACGAGCGCCAGCCCCAGCATTTT. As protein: CASSLDERQPQHF. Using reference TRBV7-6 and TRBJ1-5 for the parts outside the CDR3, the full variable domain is GAGVSQSPRYKVTKRGQDVALRCDPISGHVSLYWYRQALGQGPEFLTYFNYEAQQDKSGLPNDRFSAERPEGSISTLTIQRTEQRDSAMYRCASSLDERQPQHFGDGTRLSIL.

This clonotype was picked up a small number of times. The CDR3 bases are TGTGCCAGCAGCTCGGAAAGCGGGGGTGAGCAGTTCTTC. Amino acids: CASSSESGGEQFF. The genes are TRBV7-2 and TRBJ2-1; 8 nucleotides match TRBD2. With V trimmed by 4 bases and J by 9 bases, 5 bases remained unmatched. There are 13 residues in the CDR3. The germline V gene has CDR1 SGHTA and CDR2 FQGNSA. Based on the CDR3 plus reference TRBV7-2 and TRBJ2-1, the full variable domain is GAGVSQSPSNKVTEKGKDVELRCDPISGHTALYWYRQSLGQGLEFLIYFQGNSAPDKSGLPSDRFSAERTGGSVSTLTIQRTQQEDSAVYLCASSSESGGEQFFGPGTRLTVL.